The rows below give T cell receptor beta chains drawn from one sample of a study of blood T cell repertoires in COVID-19. Sequenced by immunoSEQ multiplex PCR; TCRdb stores in-frame clones only, minus some. The table has approximately 300,000 clones, 88% seen once. The sample taken for sequencing was peripheral blood. These receptors all come from a woman aged 30 to 39 with COVID-19, enrolled during active disease. CDR3s include the opening cysteine and the closing phenylalanine or tryptophan. The D gene is left open where the match is weak. Rows give clone size only sometimes, using once, few, many, or a class for an expanded clone.

D	J	size	V	DNA	CDR3
TRBD2	TRBJ2-7	-	TRBV20-1	TGCAGTGCTAGTCCCAGCGGGAGTCCCCCTTACGAGCAGTACTTC	CSASPSGSPPYEQYF
TRBD1	TRBJ2-1	-	TRBV28	TGTGCCAGCAGTTCCGGGACAGGGTTTAGGCTAGCGGAGTTCAATGAGCAGTTCTTC	CASSSGTGFRLAEFNEQFF
TRBD1	TRBJ1-2	-	TRBV12-3/TRBV12-4	TGTGCCAGCGGGACAGGGGGCACCTATGGCTACACCTTC	CASGTGGTYGYTF
TRBD2	TRBJ2-1	-	TRBV7-9	TGTGCCAGCAGCTTAGATCCAGCGGGGAATGAGCAGTTCTTC	CASSLDPAGNEQFF
TRBD1	TRBJ2-3	-	TRBV20-1	TGCAGTGCTAGTGGCCGGGACAGGGGCACAGATACGCAGTATTTT	CSASGRDRGTDTQYF
TRBD1	TRBJ2-7	few	TRBV13	TGTGCCAGCAGCTTAGTGACAGGGGGGGACGAGCAGTACTTC	CASSLVTGGDEQYF
TRBD2	TRBJ2-7	-	TRBV5-4	TGTGCCAGCAGCTGGGGGGGTTCTGACGAGCAGTACTTC	CASSWGGSDEQYF
TRBD2	TRBJ2-3	-	TRBV5-1	TGCGCCAGCAGCTTGGGGGGGACTAGCGGGAGCCATGATACGCAGTATTTT	CASSLGGTSGSHDTQYF
-	TRBJ2-7	-	TRBV19	TGTGCCAGTAGTCGGGAAGGGGGCTCCTACGAGCAGTACTTC	CASSREGGSYEQYF
-	TRBJ1-6	-	TRBV7-2	TGTGCCAGCAGCTTAATATTGGGCAATTCACCCCTCCACTTT	CASSLILGNSPLHF
TRBD1	TRBJ2-7	-	TRBV6-5	TGTGCCACCTACTCCGGGACAGGGTTCTTCTACGAGCAGTACTTC	CATYSGTGFFYEQYF
-	TRBJ1-1	-	TRBV6-1	TGTGCCAGCAGTAAAGGAGCACCACTGAACACTGAAGCTTTCTTT	CASSKGAPLNTEAFF
-	TRBJ1-1	-	TRBV5-6	TGTGCCAGCAGCTTGACCCTAAACACTGAAGCTTTCTTT	CASSLTLNTEAFF
TRBD2	TRBJ2-7	-	TRBV9	TGTGCCAGCAGCGTAGGTAGCGGGAGCTCCTACGAGCAGTACTTC	CASSVGSGSSYEQYF
-	TRBJ2-3	-	TRBV10-3	TGTGCCACGGAGGGCAGGGTCGAGAGCACAGATACGCAGTATTTT	CATEGRVESTDTQYF
TRBD1	TRBJ2-7	-	TRBV30	TGTGCCTGGAGTGGACCCCAAGGGGGCGGTTTGTACGAGCAGTACTTC	CAWSGPQGGGLYEQYF
-	TRBJ1-6	-	TRBV9	TGTGCCAGCAGCGCGGGGACTCACCGAGGTTCACCCCTCCACTTT	CASSAGTHRGSPLHF
TRBD1	TRBJ2-7	few	TRBV15	TGTGCCACCAGCAGGGCTACAGGGGGCGAGCAGTACTTC	CATSRATGGEQYF
-	TRBJ2-2	-	TRBV27	TGTGCCAGCAGTACGGGAGTGGGCACCGGGGAGCTGTTTTTT	CASSTGVGTGELFF
-	TRBJ2-2	-	TRBV6-1	TGTGCCAGCAGTTCCCCATCGCAGGGAACCGGGGAGCTGTTTTTT	CASSSPSQGTGELFF
TRBD2	TRBJ2-7	-	TRBV4-3	TGCGCCAGCAGCCCAAAACTAGCGGGAGTTCTGGTCAACGAGCAGTACTTC	CASSPKLAGVLVNEQYF
-	TRBJ2-1	-	TRBV6-5	TGTGCCAGCAGTACGGGGGTGGATGAGCAGTTCTTC	CASSTGVDEQFF
TRBD2	TRBJ2-1	-	TRBV19	TGTGCCAGTAGTCCCCCGGGAGGGAATGAGCAGTTCTTC	CASSPPGGNEQFF
TRBD2	TRBJ2-1	-	TRBV11-1	TGTGCCAGCAGCTTTGGCGGGAGGAGAAGAGATGAGCAGTTCTTC	CASSFGGRRRDEQFF
-	TRBJ1-3	-	TRBV9	TGTGCCAGCAGCGTAGACGGACTTCTGCAGGGAAACACCATATATTTT	CASSVDGLLQGNTIYF